Below, 22 T cell receptor beta chains from the same sample are listed, as sequenced in a study of blood T cell repertoires in COVID-19. Sequencing used immunoSEQ multiplex PCR; TCRdb keeps in-frame clones, though not all of them. In the table there are roughly 170,000 clones, around 90% of which are singletons. The material sequenced was peripheral blood. All receptors come from a man aged 35 to 55 with active or convalescent COVID-19.

The chain uses TRBV6-1 and TRBJ1-1, with D hard to call. This CDR3 has 14 residues. Germline assignment: CDR1 MNHNS and CDR2 SASEGT. V was clipped by 1 base and J by 4 bases, with 10 bases between them. DNA for the CDR3: TGTGCCAGCAGTGAAGGGGTCGGCGGCACTGAAGCTTTCTTT. It specifies CASSEGVGGTEAFF.

Concerning this clone: Relative to the germline gene, one junction end is altered; a read error may explain this. The chain carries TRBV7-7 and TRBJ1-4; 7 bases align to TRBD1. The CDR3 length is 16 residues. Germline CDR1 is SSHAT and CDR2 is FNYEAQ (reference sequence). The CDR3 reads CASSWGQTTRGEKLFF. DNA of the CDR3: TGTGCTAGCAGCTGGGGACAGACCACCCGGGGTGAAAAACTGTTTTTT.

The rearrangement joins TRBV28 to TRBJ2-5; 8 nucleotides match TRBD1. J lost 2 bases, V lost 10 bases, and 6 bases had no gene match. This CDR3 contains 13 residues. The germline gives CDR1 MDHEN, CDR2 SYDVKM. The CDR3 bases are TGTGCCACTCTATGGACAGGGCAAGAGACCCAGTACTTC. This translates into CATLWTGQETQYF. The full variable domain, in which reference TRBV28 and TRBJ2-5 provide the parts outside the CDR3, is DVKVTQSSRYLVKRTGEKVFLECVQDMDHENMFWYRQDPGLGLRLIYFSYDVKMKEKGDIPEGYSVSREKKERFSLILESASTNQTSMYLCATLWTGQETQYFGPGTRLLVL.

This chain joins TRBV7-3 and TRBJ2-1; possible D gene TRBD1, 5 bases. CDR3 length equals 14 residues. Trimming removed 0 bases at V and 6 bases at J, with 9 bases between. Germline CDR1 reads SGHTA; CDR2 reads FQGTGA. CDR3 region: CASSLTKDSNEQFF. In DNA, the CDR3 is TGTGCCAGCAGCTTAACCAAAGACAGCAATGAGCAGTTCTTC.

The count of this clone is one. The CDR3 sequence: CASSLGSGALFF. For the CDR3, the DNA is TGTGCCAGCAGCTTAGGTTCGGGAGCCTTGTTTTTT. The chain has TRBV7-2 and TRBJ1-4; D is ambiguous. Germline V lookup: CDR1 SGHTA, CDR2 FQGNSA. Trimming stripped 1 base from V and 15 bases from J, with 12 bases between. This CDR3 has 12 residues.

This chain joins TRBV5-4 and TRBJ2-2; D ambiguous. This CDR3 spans 12 amino acids. The V gene lost 2 bases and the J gene lost 5 bases, with 4 bases spanning the gap. Germline CDR1 SGHNT, CDR2 YYREEE (reference sequence). Written as DNA, the CDR3 is TGTGCCAGCAGCTTTCGTACCGGGGAGCTGTTTTTT. Its protein is CASSFRTGELFF.

The CDR3 DNA reads as TGTGCCAGCACGCGCAACTACGAGCAGTACTTC. Protein: CASTRNYEQYF. V and J are TRBV6-5 and TRBJ2-7, with D uncertain. CDR1 and CDR2 (germline): MNHEY, SVGAGI. The CDR3 runs to 11 residues. The germline V and J ends were trimmed by 7 bases and 3 bases, with 7 bases remaining between them.

This clone was detected only a few times. V and J are TRBV4-1 and TRBJ2-7; D is unclear. There are 14 residues in the CDR3. Germline CDR1 reads MGHRA; CDR2 reads YSYEKL. With 10 bases removed from V and 1 base from J, the gap between germline ends came to 17 bases. The CDR3 nucleotides are TGCGCCATCCGACCGAGGAACAAATCCTACGAGCAGTACTTC. This codes for CAIRPRNKSYEQYF.

The table lists this clone with a few counts. This rearrangement joins TRBV4-1 to TRBJ1-5; TRBD1 is a possible D gene (6 bases). Trimming removed 4 bases at V and 6 bases at J, with 13 bases between. Germline V lookup: CDR1 MGHRA, CDR2 YSYEKL. This CDR3 contains 14 residues. DNA of the CDR3: TGCGCCAGCAGCCTACGACAGGACCGTCAGCCCCAGCATTTT. It codes for CASSLRQDRQPQHF.

The chain couples TRBV4-2 to TRBJ2-3; 11 nucleotides align to TRBD2. This CDR3 contains 16 residues. The trim removed 2 bases at V and 5 bases at J, leaving 6 bases unmatched. Germline-derived CDR1 and CDR2 are LGHNA and YNFKEQ. The CDR3 here is CASSQQLAGVGDTQYF. The CDR3 region has the DNA TGTGCCAGCAGCCAACAACTAGCGGGGGTTGGAGATACGCAGTATTTT.

This sequence joins TRBV19 and TRBJ1-5; D not resolved. The length of the CDR3 is 15 residues. The germline CDR1 and CDR2 sequences are LNHDA and SQIVND (reference sequence). Trimming pared 8 bases from V and 7 bases from J, leaving 21 bases between. As DNA, the CDR3 is TGTGCCAGTTCCGCAAACCCCGGGTTGTACCAGCCCCAGCATTTT. Its translation: CASSANPGLYQPQHF.

The V and J genes are TRBV7-6 and TRBJ2-3, with TRBD2 matching 8 bases. This CDR3 has 14 amino acids. V gave up 1 base and J gave up 5 bases; unmatched junction bases: 2. The germline gives CDR1 SGHVS, CDR2 FNYEAQ. The CDR3 region is CASSLVSGVDTQYF. The CDR3 nucleotides read TGTGCCAGCAGCTTAGTTAGCGGGGTAGATACGCAGTATTTT.

This chain uses TRBV5-1 with TRBJ2-2; the match to TRBD1 covers 9 bases. J gave up 1 base and V 4 bases, and 11 bases lay outside the gene matches. This CDR3 contains 18 residues. CDR1 is SGHRS and CDR2 is YFSETQ in the germline V gene. CDR3 loop: CASSPNPTGQGNTGELFF. CDR3 coding DNA: TGCGCCAGCAGCCCGAACCCCACGGGACAGGGGAACACCGGGGAGCTGTTTTTT.

The V and J genes are TRBV28 and TRBJ2-3, with a tentative D call TRBD1 (6 bases). In germline, CDR1 is MDHEN, CDR2 SYDVKM. V was shortened by 8 bases and J by 2 bases, with 14 bases between the two germline ends. This CDR3 spans 14 amino acids. The CDR3 sequence is CASDRRDITDTQYF. In nucleotides, the CDR3 is TGTGCCAGCGACCGACGGGACATCACAGATACGCAGTATTTT.

This clone has just one count. V is TRBV7-6 and J is TRBJ2-6; D possibly corresponds to TRBD2 (6 bases). V dropped 2 bases and J dropped 4 bases, with 15 bases sitting between them. The CDR3 spans 17 residues. Looked up from germline, CDR1 is SGHVS and CDR2 is FNYEAQ. The CDR3, as DNA: TGTGCCAGCAGCTTACAGTCGGGGGACTCAGGGGCCAACGTCCTGACTTTC. Residues: CASSLQSGDSGANVLTF.

The count of this clone is one. The rearrangement uses TRBV6-1 and TRBJ1-6; weak D call: TRBD1 (5 bases). The germline CDR1 and CDR2 sequences are MNHNS and SASEGT. The CDR3 is 17 residues long. V was shortened by 2 bases and J by 5 bases, with 16 bases between the two germline ends. The chain's CDR3 is CASSERVNGGNNSPLHF. CDR3 coding DNA: TGTGCCAGCAGTGAACGAGTGAACGGGGGGAATAATTCACCCCTCCACTTT.

This chain joins TRBV7-2 and TRBJ1-2, with a possible D match to TRBD1 (5 bases). Looked up from germline, CDR1 is SGHTA and CDR2 is FQGNSA. The V end lost 3 bases, the J end lost 13 bases, and 15 bases lay between the germline ends. This CDR3 spans 12 amino acids. This CDR3 is CASSFYQGSGTF. In DNA form, the CDR3 reads TGTGCCAGCAGCTTTTACCAGGGCTCCGGCACCTTC. Looking up the rest from reference TRBV7-2 and TRBJ1-2 gives the full variable domain: GAGVSQSPSNKVTEKGKDVELRCDPISGHTALYWYRQSLGQGLEFLIYFQGNSAPDKSGLPSDRFSAERTGGSVSTLTIQRTQQEDSAVYLCASSFYQGSGTFGSGTRLTVV.

Points on this clone: Germline and junction disagree at one end, which may indicate a read error. V gene TRBV7-8 combines with J gene TRBJ2-7; perhaps TRBD1 as D (5 bases). Germline V gene sequence: CDR1 SGHVS, CDR2 FQNEAQ. CDR3 length equals 12 residues. The CDR3 loop is CASSLRGRQAHF. The CDR3 DNA sequence: TGTGCCAGCAGCTTAAGGGGTCGTCAGGCCCACTTC.

The CDR3 DNA is TGCGCCAGCAGCCCCCGTAGCGGGGGGGGGTTGGAGACCCAGTACTTC. Translation gives CASSPRSGGGLETQYF. The chain joins TRBV4-1 to TRBJ2-5; 11 positions agree with TRBD2. CDR1 is MGHRA, CDR2 YSYEKL, per germline. V lost 4 bases, J lost 5 bases, and 9 bases stayed unmatched. The CDR3 sequence is 16 residues long.

The V call is TRBV19, the J call TRBJ1-1; maybe TRBD1 (5 bases). Germline V gene sequence: CDR1 LNHDA, CDR2 SQIVND (reference sequence). The CDR3 runs to 10 residues. V was cut by 5 bases and J by 8 bases, with 6 bases left in between. The CDR3 nucleotides read TGTGCCAGTAGTGCAGGGGAAGCTTTCTTT. Translating gives CASSAGEAFF.

The chain links TRBV2 to TRBJ1-1; D remains unclear. V was cut by 4 bases and J by 4 bases, with 7 bases left in between. This CDR3 comprises 12 residues. In germline, CDR1 is SNHLY, CDR2 FYNNEI. The chain's CDR3 is CASSVEGTEAFF. The CDR3 region has the DNA TGTGCCAGCAGTGTGGAGGGCACTGAAGCTTTCTTT.

The chain couples TRBV6-2 or TRBV6-3 to TRBJ1-5; tentative D call: TRBD1 (5 bases). This CDR3 is 12 amino acids long. Germline CDR1 MNHEY, CDR2 SVGEGT. Trimming took 5 bases from V and 9 from J, leaving 11 bases between them. CDR3 nucleotides: TGTGCCAGCAGTACCCACAGGAGGCCCCAGCATTTT. Residues: CASSTHRRPQHF.